The sequence of this TCR beta chain was determined in a study of cytomegalovirus exposure and HLA in healthy donors. In the PCR, 60 Vbeta and 13 Jbeta primers were used. The protocol was immunoSEQ multiplex PCR, while the TCRdb copy is restricted to in-frame clones and leaves out a portion. The sample lists under 200,000 clones; 65% to 85% were seen once. Germline V gives CDR1 SNHLY, CDR2 FYNNEI. The CDR3 extends over 16 amino acids. V was shortened by 6 bases and J by 0 bases, with 16 bases between the two germline ends. The sample taken for sequencing was PBMCs. The rearrangement uses TRBV2 and TRBJ2-3; D might be TRBD1 (6 bases). The clonotype comes from a man between 35 and 55 years old in good health and CMV-seropositive. The CDR3 DNA reads TGTGCCAGCAGCGACACAGGGTTTTCTAGCACAGATACGCAGTATTTT. This gives the protein CASSDTGFSSTDTQYF.